This T cell receptor (beta chain) is from a study of regulatory T cells in long-lasting Graves disease (dated by TCRdb to about 2021). Looking at the study overall: Persistent Graves' disease meant more than 5 years of antithyroid drug treatment with TSH receptor autoantibodies that stayed positive. The study was conducted in China and was registered as a clinical trial. Persistent Graves' disease patients were compared with newly diagnosed Graves' disease patients by peripheral blood TCR sequencing and RNA sequencing. TCR sequencing covered around 13 persistent and some 20 newly diagnosed Graves' disease patients, some 33 samples in total. On average, persistent Graves' disease patients in the clinical cohort had been on antithyroid drugs for around ten years. What the study reported, not specific to this receptor: Only the TCR beta chain was sequenced and analyzed. Persistent Graves' disease patients showed lower TCR Shannon entropy and fewer highly expanded clones than newly diagnosed patients, suggesting clonal expansion. The authors noted that the small sample size was a limitation that may lower accuracy. Persistent patients shared more public clonotypes among themselves (under 3,000) than newly diagnosed patients did (about 970). Preferential use of TRBV28, TRBJ1-2 and TRBJ2-5 was observed in persistent disease, whereas TRBV20-1 and TRBJ2-1 were favored in newly diagnosed disease. Peripheral blood alone was examined, since thyroid tissue, which constituted the primary lesion, could not be accessed.

This clonotype has ten or more counts. The clone's antigen remains unknown. Base-call qualities are not available, and no considerably larger clone is one nucleotide away. The protocol used for the library was multiplex PCR. Sequencing was performed on an Illumina HiSeq 4000. CDR3 regions were amplified by Arm-PCR with iRepertoire HTBI primers to construct TCR beta libraries. Gel purification was performed on PCR products prior to sequencing. The original methods were these. A total of 62 TRBV and 14 TRBJ segments were identified across samples and were used for gene usage analysis of CDR3 amino acid clonotypes. COPE and FqMerger were used to merge filtered high-quality paired reads into contigs. Contigs were aligned with BLAST to IMGT TRBV, TRBD and TRBJ reference genes, and CDR3 was defined per IMGT. Any clonotype with a frequency above 0.1% was classified as a highly expanded clone. Shannon entropy was used to measure repertoire diversity, and the Gini coefficient was used to measure V-J evenness. A clonotype was considered public if more than one individual shared it. TCRdb reprocessed the public reads (quality trimming at Q25 with fastp, clone calling with MiXCR) and kept in-frame beta chains. Rows matching on CDR3 protein sequence are summarized as one entry with the most common DNA and genes. Here the V and J calls rest on TCRdb's processing, not on the authors' analysis. The sample has around 450,000 distinct CDR3 sequences on record, around a fifth of them singletons. The ten biggest clones cover approximately 6.4% of the sample.

Sample time point, as interpreted from the label and publication: persistent/refractory GD, antithyroid drugs over 5 years with positive TRAb. For both TCR sequencing and RNA sequencing, RNA was extracted from PBMCs in TRIzol. Graves' disease was diagnosed according to American Thyroid Association guidelines. Recruitment of patients was carried out at an endocrinology department in Xi'an, China. Each patient gave about 8.1 milliliters of peripheral blood, collected in an EDTA anticoagulant tube. Ficoll Paque Plus density gradient separation was used to isolate PBMCs, and no additional T cell sorting was done. An Agilent 2100 Bioanalyzer and agarose gel were used to check RNA quality, while a NanoDrop 2000 measured RNA concentration. Measured from the cysteine to the phenylalanine, the CDR3 is 13 residues long. The retained sequence is limited to the CDR3, 39 bases, with the frame set at the first base. CDR1 and CDR2 (SNHLY, FYNNEI) derive from the germline V gene. At the junction V is shortened by 3 bases and J by 5 bases, with 10 bases in between.

The sample was peripheral blood mononuclear cells (PBMCs), taken when the disease was refractory, from a patient treated with antithyroid drugs. The chain uses TRBV2 and TRBJ2-5; no D gene is confidently identified. This sequence was found in a female donor with Graves disease. The CDR3: CASSDVRWETQYF. The DNA reads as follows: TGTGCCAGCAGTGATGTTAGGTGGGAGACCCAGTACTTC.